This T cell receptor beta chain was identified in a study of control samples from healthy donors and cancer patients. Assay: immunoSEQ multiplex PCR; the TCRdb copy retains only in-frame clones and omits some. Of some 96,000 clones detected, roughly 87% appear once; the ten largest clones hold over 15%. The V gene lost 5 bases and the J gene lost 0 bases, with 11 bases spanning the gap. Germline CDR1 is SEHNR and CDR2 is FQNEAQ (reference sequence). CDR3 size: 15 residues. V usage is TRBV7-9 and J usage is TRBJ2-1; D perhaps matches TRBD1 (5 bases). The clonotype was recovered from a woman aged 45-59 years in good health. Source material: blood. CDR3 loop: CASSTVGDSYNEQFF. The CDR3 nucleotides are TGTGCCAGCAGCACCGTAGGGGACTCCTACAATGAGCAGTTCTTC.